Below, 9 T cell receptor beta chains from the same sample are listed, as sequenced in a study of T-cell reconstitution after alpha-beta-depleted transplantation in children. Preparation of the TCRbeta library used unique molecular identifiers. TCRdb independently ran MiXCR on the PCR reads; one entry per CDR3 protein. The data contain 670,000 or so distinct CDR3 sequences, less than 15% of them singletons. Sequences were derived from PBMCs, sampled before TCRalphabeta/CD19-depleted stem cell transplant. These receptor sequences come from a girl aged 2 to 9 with congenital amegakaryocytic thrombocytopenia, due to receive a stem cell transplant.

This clonotype was counted ten times or more. The rearrangement links TRBV28 to TRBJ1-4; 10 bases fit TRBD1. The CDR3 contains 15 residues. With 3 bases clipped from V and 8 bases from J, the junction kept 6 bases outside the gene matches. The germline V gene has CDR1 MDHEN and CDR2 SYDVKM. The CDR3 coding sequence is TGTGCCAGCAGTTTCCCCGGGACAGGGGTAGAAAAACTGTTTTTT. Its translation is CASSFPGTGVEKLFF.

The V gene is TRBV7-9, the J gene TRBJ2-3, with a weak D call TRBD2 (5 bases). The CDR3 consists of 15 residues. Germline V CDR1 and CDR2: SEHNR, FQNEAQ (reference sequence). The ends were cut back, 5 bases at V and 8 bases at J, with 20 bases in the middle. Here the CDR3 DNA reads TGTGCCAGCAGCACGGTAGCGCCGGATCTAATTACGCAGTATTTT. Amino acids: CASSTVAPDLITQYF.

V usage is TRBV20-1 and J usage is TRBJ2-1; D may be TRBD1 (6 bases). The germline CDR1 and CDR2 sequences are DFQATT and SNEGSKA (reference sequence). This CDR3 comprises 14 residues. Trimming took 6 bases from V and 7 from J, leaving 19 bases between them. The CDR3 sequence is CSAPGVMFRNEQFF. The CDR3 DNA sequence: TGCAGTGCCCCAGGGGTCATGTTCAGGAATGAGCAGTTCTTC.

The CDR3 region has the DNA TGTGCTAGTGGTTTCCCGCCGGGAGGGCAAGAGACCCAGTACTTC. As protein: CASGFPPGGQETQYF. The gene calls are TRBV12-5 and TRBJ2-5; 8 positions match TRBD2. J was trimmed by 2 bases and V by 3 bases; bases with no gene match: 5. Germline CDR1 is LGHNT and CDR2 is FRNRAP. The CDR3 spans 15 residues.

The J gene is TRBJ2-2, the V gene TRBV12-3 or TRBV12-4; 9 bases map to TRBD2. After removal of 9 bases from V and 4 bases from J, the junction contained 6 bases not matched to a gene. The CDR3 covers 14 residues. CDR3 DNA: TGTGCCAGTCTAGCGGGATTGTTCACCGGGGAGCTGTTTTTT. It encodes CASLAGLFTGELFF.

This clonotype was seen many times. This rearrangement joins TRBV5-1 to TRBJ2-7; the D is unclear. Germline V lookup: CDR1 SGHRS, CDR2 YFSETQ. V was shortened by 4 bases and J by 3 bases, with 17 bases between the two germline ends. The CDR3 totals 15 residues. CDR3 coding DNA: TGCGCCAGCAGCCAAGGCGACACTGGGGTCTACGAGCAGTACTTC. Translation: CASSQGDTGVYEQYF.

In its sample, this clonotype was seen many times. V and J are TRBV7-9 and TRBJ1-2; D is uncertain. Trimming pared 5 bases from V and 8 bases from J, leaving 15 bases between. CDR3 length equals 13 residues. CDR1 and CDR2 (germline): SEHNR, FQNEAQ (reference sequence). The DNA for the CDR3 is TGTGCCAGCAGCCTCGCACGGGGTTCGGGCTACACCTTC. Translation gives CASSLARGSGYTF.

This clonotype showed up many times. The chain employs TRBV20-1 and TRBJ1-5; D gene uncertain. Per germline, CDR1 DFQATT and CDR2 SNEGSKA (reference sequence). The CDR3 contains 13 residues. V was cut by 0 bases and J by 7 bases, with 10 bases left in between. CDR3 protein: CSARDLSGQPQHF. The CDR3 DNA sequence: TGCAGTGCTAGAGATTTAAGTGGGCAGCCCCAGCATTTT.

This clonotype has a count of ten or more. The V call is TRBV5-6, the J call TRBJ2-2; the D gene could be TRBD1 or TRBD2 (5 bases each). This CDR3 comprises 13 residues. Germline CDR1 is SGHDT and CDR2 is YYEEEE. V gave up 4 bases and J gave up 6 bases, with 10 bases separating them. The DNA for the CDR3 is TGTGCCAGCAGCCCGCAGGGAGCCGGGGAGCTGTTTTTT. Amino acids: CASSPQGAGELFF. Variable domain in full (rest from reference TRBV5-6 and TRBJ2-2): DAGVTQSPTHLIKTRGQQVTLRCSPKSGHDTVSWYQQALGQGPQFIFQYYEEEERQRGNFPDRFSGHQFPNYSSELNVNALLLGDSALYLCASSPQGAGELFFGEGSRLTVL.